The 25 T cell receptor beta chains given below trace back to one sample, sequenced in a study of vaccination and CD4 T cells after COVID-19. Regarding treatment: approximately 10-day PBMC culture with coronavirus spike peptide pools or control peptides (ViraFEST assay). These CD4+ T cells came from an unexposed donor, sampled before the COVID-19 pandemic (2011-2018). Antigen specificity for these receptors is unknown. Sequencing of DNA taken from cultured CD4+ T cells relied on the Oncomine TCR Beta short-read assay. One entry per CDR3 protein results from TCRdb running MiXCR on the PCR reads. The profile shows around 5,700 distinct CDR3 sequences, approximately 42% of them singletons. Sequencing was performed on CD4+ T cells from blood, cultured in vitro. These receptors were taken from a human donor in good health.

The chain combines TRBV19 with TRBJ1-1; D remains ambiguous. V was trimmed by 10 bases and J by 5 bases, leaving 11 bases between them. There are 11 residues in the CDR3. Germline lookup yields CDR1 LNHDA and CDR2 SQIVND (reference sequence). DNA of the CDR3: TGTGCCACAAGGAAGGGAACTGAAGCTTTCTTT. It encodes CATRKGTEAFF.

The gene calls are TRBV7-2 and TRBJ2-4, with 10 bases identical to TRBD1. The V gene end was trimmed by 6 bases and the J gene end by 1 base; junction bases not matched to a gene: 3. CDR1 SGHTA and CDR2 FQGNSA come from the germline V gene. The CDR3 is made up of 15 amino acids. The CDR3 reads CASRDRGKAKNIQYF. CDR3 DNA: TGTGCCAGCAGGGACAGGGGGAAGGCCAAAAACATTCAGTACTTC.

This clonotype counts as medium-sized (0.01 to 0.1%). The chain employs TRBV7-2 and TRBJ1-3; D is uncertain. The V gene's germline CDR1 is SGHTA and CDR2 FQGNSA. Trimming shortened V by 1 base and J by 4 bases, and 5 bases separated the two germline ends. CDR3 length: 13 amino acids. This CDR3 is CASSLVAGNTIYF. CDR3 DNA sequence: TGTGCCAGCAGCTTAGTCGCGGGAAACACCATATATTTT.

In this sample, this clonotype turned up a few times. The chain uses TRBV7-2 and TRBJ2-7, with TRBD2 as a possible D gene (6 bases). The CDR3 is 17 amino acids. Trimming took 5 bases from V and 0 from J, leaving 20 bases between them. Germline-derived CDR1 and CDR2 are SGHTA and FQGNSA. For the CDR3, the DNA is TGTGCCAGCAGCCCGCACCCTAGCGCCTTGAGCTCCTACGAGCAGTACTTC. Protein: CASSPHPSALSSYEQYF.

This clonotype was seen only a few times. The J gene is TRBJ1-5, the V gene TRBV2; no firm D call. The V end lost 7 bases, the J end lost 9 bases, and 16 bases lay between the germline ends. The CDR3 is made up of 13 amino acids. CDR1 is SNHLY, CDR2 FYNNEI, per germline. CDR3 sequence reads: CASKPVAGSPQHF. In nucleotides, the CDR3 is TGTGCCAGCAAGCCCGTAGCGGGTTCGCCCCAGCATTTT. Variable domain in full (rest from reference TRBV2 and TRBJ1-5): EPEVTQTPSHQVTQMGQEVILRCVPISNHLYFYWYRQILGQKVEFLVSFYNNEISEKSEIFDDQFSVERPDGSNFTLKIRSTKLEDSAMYFCASKPVAGSPQHFGDGTRLSIL.

V and J are TRBV2 and TRBJ1-5; D is ambiguous. V lost 3 bases, J lost 1 base, and 4 bases lay in between. Germline V CDR1 and CDR2: SNHLY, FYNNEI. The CDR3 runs to 13 residues. CDR3 protein: CASSESSNQPQHF. In DNA, the CDR3 is TGTGCCAGCAGTGAGTCCAGCAATCAGCCCCAGCATTTT.

A few counts support this clonotype. The chain is built from TRBV6-1 and TRBJ1-5, with 7 bases matching TRBD1. The V gene's germline CDR1 is MNHNS and CDR2 SASEGT. This CDR3 has 15 amino acids. V lost 6 bases and J lost 0; bases outside the gene matches: 5. CDR3 nucleotide sequence: TGTGCCAGCAGACTCCAGGGGGGTAGCAATCAGCCCCAGCATTTT. Its translation: CASRLQGGSNQPQHF.

The rearrangement joins TRBV20-1 to TRBJ2-5; 12 nucleotides align to TRBD2. This CDR3 has 15 residues. V gave up 8 bases and J gave up 5 bases; unmatched junction bases: 12. Germline V gene sequence: CDR1 DFQATT, CDR2 SNEGSKA (reference sequence). The CDR3 here is CSTPRLAGGRETQYF. In DNA form, the CDR3 reads TGCAGTACCCCAAGGCTAGCGGGAGGGCGCGAGACCCAGTACTTC.

This clonotype turned up a few times. This sequence joins TRBV20-1 and TRBJ2-6; TRBD1 agrees at 10 bases. Per germline, CDR1 DFQATT and CDR2 SNEGSKA (reference sequence). V gave up 2 bases and J gave up 2 bases; unmatched junction bases: 6. The CDR3 has 17 amino acids. The CDR3: CSARSRQGAAGANVLTF. DNA for the CDR3: TGCAGTGCTAGATCCAGACAGGGGGCAGCTGGGGCCAACGTCCTGACTTTC.

A single count supports this clonotype. This chain uses TRBV29-1 with TRBJ2-1; 8 bases map to TRBD2. This CDR3 contains 14 residues. V lost 6 bases and J lost 4; bases outside the gene matches: 8. The germline V gene has CDR1 SQVTM and CDR2 ANQGSEA. CDR3 amino acids: CSVAGGAGYNEQFF. CDR3 DNA sequence: TGCAGCGTGGCGGGGGGCGCGGGATACAATGAGCAGTTCTTC.

This chain uses TRBV5-4 with TRBJ1-2; 7 bases line up with TRBD1. CDR3 length: 16 amino acids. Losses at the gene ends were 6 bases for V and 0 bases for J; bases not matched to a gene: 11. CDR1 is SGHNT, CDR2 YYREEE, per germline (reference sequence). DNA of the CDR3: TGTGCCAGCACCTCCGGTAGAGGGGGCGCTAACTATGGCTACACCTTC. Protein product: CASTSGRGGANYGYTF.

This sequence joins TRBV2 and TRBJ2-7; TRBD1 matches 10 bases. The V and J ends lost 7 bases and 7 bases, in that order; junction bases with no gene match: 7. The CDR3 has 13 residues. Germline values: CDR1 SNHLY, CDR2 FYNNEI. The CDR3 is CASKRTGGSEQYF. In DNA form, the CDR3 reads TGTGCCAGCAAAAGGACAGGGGGGAGTGAGCAGTACTTC.

This clonotype has just a few counts. The V gene is TRBV7-2, the J gene TRBJ1-1; 9 bases are shared with TRBD1. The CDR3 has 12 residues. Losses at the gene ends were 5 bases for V and 7 bases for J; bases not matched to a gene: 2. Germline CDR1 and CDR2: SGHTA and FQGNSA. The CDR3 reads CASSLDRGEAFF. CDR3 in DNA: TGTGCCAGCAGCCTGGACAGGGGTGAAGCTTTCTTT.

The chain combines TRBV7-2 with TRBJ1-3; no clear D gene. Per the germline V gene, CDR1 is SGHTA and CDR2 is FQGNSA. CDR3 length: 15 amino acids. V was shortened by 3 bases and J by 0 bases, with 9 bases between the two germline ends. The CDR3 DNA reads as TGTGCCAGCAGCTTTGGAGCCTCCTCTGGAAACACCATATATTTT. Its protein is CASSFGASSGNTIYF.

This sequence joins TRBV20-1 and TRBJ2-2; tentative D call: TRBD2 (6 bases). The length of the CDR3 is 14 residues. Germline CDR1 reads DFQATT; CDR2 reads SNEGSKA (reference sequence). V lost 1 base and J 5 bases, leaving 11 bases between the germline ends. CDR3 residues: CSARGGDSTGELFF. The CDR3 bases are TGCAGTGCTAGAGGGGGGGATTCGACCGGGGAGCTGTTTTTT.

V is TRBV19 and J is TRBJ1-2; D unclear. CDR1 LNHDA and CDR2 SQIVND come from the germline V gene (reference sequence). The V and J ends lost 4 bases and 6 bases respectively, with 15 bases between them. CDR3 length: 14 residues. The CDR3 coding sequence is TGTGCCAGTAGTACGAACAGCTCTACCCATGGCTACACCTTC. Translation gives CASSTNSSTHGYTF.

This clonotype appeared a few times. The V gene is TRBV7-6, the J gene TRBJ2-5; the D is unclear. This CDR3 region has 12 residues. Trimming cost V 5 bases and J 5 bases, with 9 bases left between them. CDR1 is SGHVS and CDR2 is FNYEAQ in the germline V gene. The CDR3 coding sequence is TGTGCCAGCAGCGCTAGACGGGAGACCCAGTACTTC. It translates to CASSARRETQYF.

Here the CDR3 reads CASFLFCYEQYF. In DNA, the CDR3 is TGTGCCAGCTTCTTGTTCTGCTACGAGCAGTACTTC. The V call is TRBV6-2 or TRBV6-3, the J call TRBJ2-7; D call uncertain. The CDR3 runs 12 residues. The germline gives CDR1 MNHEY, CDR2 SVGEGT. Trimming stripped 8 bases from V and 3 bases from J, with 11 bases between.

The gene calls are TRBV30 and TRBJ2-7, with D possibly matching TRBD2 (6 bases). CDR3 length equals 14 residues. Trimming removed 4 bases at V and 5 bases at J, with 18 bases between. Germline assignment: CDR1 GTSNPN and CDR2 SVGIG (reference sequence). CDR3 loop: CAWTYGGKVNEQYF. The CDR3 region has the DNA TGTGCCTGGACCTATGGGGGGAAGGTGAACGAGCAGTACTTC.

This clonotype was seen a handful of times. The V and J genes are TRBV7-9 and TRBJ2-5; no firm D call. The ends were cut back, 3 bases at V and 5 bases at J, with 10 bases in the middle. There are 13 residues in the CDR3. Germline-derived CDR1 and CDR2 are SEHNR and FQNEAQ (reference sequence). The CDR3 DNA follows: TGTGCCAGCAGCTTGTGGGGTCTGGAGACCCAGTACTTC. Translation: CASSLWGLETQYF.

Only a few counts were recorded for this clonotype. This chain joins TRBV20-1 and TRBJ2-1; D is uncertain. Germline CDR1 DFQATT, CDR2 SNEGSKA (reference sequence). V was trimmed by 0 bases and J by 1 base, leaving 10 bases between them. CDR3 length: 15 amino acids. The chain's CDR3 is CSARDAARSYNEQFF. CDR3 DNA sequence: TGCAGTGCTAGAGATGCAGCGAGATCCTACAATGAGCAGTTCTTC.

This chain links TRBV6-2 or TRBV6-3 with TRBJ1-2; D is perhaps TRBD1 (6 bases). This CDR3 is 16 amino acids long. Germline V gene data show CDR1 as MNHEY and CDR2 as SVGEGT. Trimming removed 7 bases from V and 3 bases from J, with 21 bases in between. In DNA, the CDR3 is TGTGCCAGCAATCGCGCCGGGACAAGGGAAGACTATGGCTACACCTTC. Residues: CASNRAGTREDYGYTF.

Here the CDR3 reads CASSHRAYTGELFF. For the CDR3, the DNA is TGCGCCAGCAGTCACAGAGCCTACACCGGGGAGCTGTTTTTT. The rearrangement joins TRBV23-1 to TRBJ2-2; no firm D call. TRBV23-1 is filed as an ORF, its function uncertain. The CDR3 loop spans 14 amino acids. V was clipped by 3 bases and J by 3 bases, with 8 bases between them.

This clonotype was counted a few times. The chain joins TRBV10-1 to TRBJ1-2; tentatively, D is TRBD1 (5 bases). CDR3 length: 12 residues. Germline-derived CDR1 and CDR2 are WNHNN and SYGVQD (reference sequence). Trimming stripped 2 bases from V and 4 bases from J, with 5 bases between. This chain's CDR3 is CASSEDSYGYTF. The DNA of the CDR3 is TGCGCCAGCAGTGAGGACAGCTATGGCTACACCTTC.

The chain couples TRBV11-2 to TRBJ1-5; D gene uncertain. This CDR3 contains 12 residues. V lost 6 bases and J 6 bases, leaving 9 bases between the germline ends. Germline loops: CDR1 SGHAT, CDR2 FQNNGV. CDR3 protein: CASSTASQPQHF. The CDR3 bases are TGTGCCAGCAGTACGGCTAGTCAGCCCCAGCATTTT.